These 12 T cell receptor beta chains originate from one sample sequenced in a study of cytomegalovirus exposure and HLA in healthy donors. PCR amplification relied on 60 Vbeta primers (plus 13 Jbeta primers). Libraries were prepared by immunoSEQ multiplex PCR; TCRdb keeps only in-frame clonotypes and omits some of them. The data show roughly 240,000 clones, around 80% seen once. The sequenced sample was PBMCs. These receptor sequences come from a boy younger than 18 in good health and CMV-seronegative.

This chain connects TRBV30 to TRBJ2-1; TRBD2 agrees at 12 bases. The CDR3 consists of 14 residues. The junction had 9 bases not matched to a gene; V was cut back by 5 bases and J by 10 bases. Germline V gene lookup returns CDR1 GTSNPN and CDR2 SVGIG (reference sequence). This chain's CDR3 is CAWVLAGGLREQFF. The CDR3 region has the DNA TGTGCCTGGGTACTAGCGGGAGGACTAAGGGAGCAGTTCTTC.

The genes are TRBV6-1 and TRBJ1-3; no clear D gene. There are 15 residues in the CDR3. CDR1 and CDR2 from the germline V gene are MNHNS and SASEGT. The ends were cut back, 0 bases at V and 4 bases at J, with 10 bases in the middle. Here the CDR3 reads CASSEAGVYGNTIYF. The CDR3 coding sequence is TGTGCCAGCAGTGAAGCTGGAGTATACGGAAACACCATATATTTT.

The chain has TRBV9 and TRBJ2-3; D may be TRBD2 (6 bases). This CDR3 is built from 14 residues. Germline lookup yields CDR1 SGDLS and CDR2 YYNGEE. Trimming stripped 6 bases from V and 4 bases from J, with 15 bases between. The CDR3 loop is CASKSGGNADTQYF. CDR3 nucleotide sequence: TGTGCCAGCAAAAGTGGCGGGAATGCAGATACGCAGTATTTT. The whole variable domain, filled in from reference TRBV9 and TRBJ2-3, reads DSGVTQTPKHLITATGQRVTLRCSPRSGDLSVYWYQQSLDQGLQFLIQYYNGEERAKGNILERFSAQQFPDLHSELNLSSLELGDSALYFCASKSGGNADTQYFGPGTRLTVL.

The CDR3, as DNA: TGTGCCACCAGCAGTCCCAACCGACTAGCGGGAAACGGGGGCACCGGGGAGCTGTTTTTT. It codes for CATSSPNRLAGNGGTGELFF. The rearrangement joins TRBV15 to TRBJ2-2, with 11 bases matching TRBD2. CDR3 length equals 20 residues. V trimming: 3 bases; J trimming: 4 bases; junction bases outside the gene matches: 16. Germline V gene data show CDR1 as LNHNV and CDR2 as YYDKDF (reference sequence).

This clone was counted a few times. This chain links TRBV7-8 with TRBJ2-5; D is perhaps TRBD2 (5 bases). The V and J ends lost 2 bases and 7 bases respectively, with 8 bases between them. This CDR3 is built from 12 residues. CDR1 and CDR2 (germline): SGHVS, FQNEAQ. In DNA, the CDR3 is TGTGCCAGCAGCTTAAGTCGGGGGACCCAGTACTTC. Translating gives CASSLSRGTQYF.

The genes are TRBV5-4 and TRBJ2-7; D might be TRBD1 (5 bases). Germline-derived CDR1 and CDR2 are SGHNT and YYREEE (reference sequence). The CDR3 is 17 residues long. V was shortened by 4 bases and J by 0 bases, with 20 bases between the two germline ends. The CDR3, as DNA: TGTGCCAGCAGCCCCGTAGGAAACAGGCGCAGCTCCTACGAGCAGTACTTC. It yields the protein CASSPVGNRRSSYEQYF.

The J gene is TRBJ1-1, the V gene TRBV5-1; 9 bases line up with TRBD1. Germline V CDR1 and CDR2: SGHRS, YFSETQ. There are 16 residues in the CDR3. The junction had 10 bases not matched to a gene; V was cut back by 2 bases and J by 5 bases. The CDR3, as DNA: TGCGCCAGCAGCTTATTACAGGGGGCAGGAAGGACTGAAGCTTTCTTT. Residues: CASSLLQGAGRTEAFF.

This sequence joins TRBV11-2 and TRBJ2-3; 7 positions match TRBD2. CDR3 length: 13 residues. Trimming removed 5 bases from V and 8 bases from J; junction bases left unmatched: 7. The germline gives CDR1 SGHAT, CDR2 FQNNGV. The DNA for the CDR3 is TGTGCCAGCAGCGGACCTAGCGGAGGTACGCAGTATTTT. It is translated as CASSGPSGGTQYF.

This clone appeared a single time. The chain recombines TRBV18 with TRBJ2-5, with 8 positions matching TRBD2. CDR1 KGHSH and CDR2 LQKENI come from the germline V gene. This CDR3 region has 14 residues. V lost 2 bases to trimming and J lost 5 bases; unmatched junction nucleotides: 4. CDR3 nucleotide sequence: TGTGCCAGCTCACCAATTAGCGGGGTCGAGACCCAGTACTTC. Its translation is CASSPISGVETQYF.

The chain recombines TRBV11-3 with TRBJ1-1, with TRBD1 matching 8 bases. V lost 5 bases to trimming and J lost 7 bases; unmatched junction nucleotides: 12. The CDR3 runs to 15 residues. Germline V gene sequence: CDR1 SGHNT, CDR2 YENEEA. CDR3 DNA: TGTGCCAGCAGCGATAGGACAGGGTTAATCAGTGAAGCTTTCTTT. Translated, it gives CASSDRTGLISEAFF.

The V and J genes are TRBV18 and TRBJ2-1; 10 bases are a match to TRBD2. The CDR3 totals 15 residues. The V gene end was trimmed by 1 base and the J gene end by 7 bases; junction bases not matched to a gene: 4. Germline V gives CDR1 KGHSH, CDR2 LQKENI. This chain's CDR3 is CASSPLGLADNEQFF. CDR3 coding DNA: TGTGCCAGCTCACCACTCGGACTAGCGGATAATGAGCAGTTCTTC. The full variable domain, completed using reference TRBV18 and TRBJ2-1, is NAGVMQNPRHLVRRRGQEARLRCSPMKGHSHVYWYRQLPEEGLKFMVYLQKENIIDESGMPKERFSAEFPKEGPSILRIQQVVRGDSAAYFCASSPLGLADNEQFFGPGTRLTVL.

This chain links TRBV14 with TRBJ2-1, with TRBD2 matching over 9 bases. CDR3 size: 17 residues. Germline V gene sequence: CDR1 SGHDN, CDR2 FVKESK. V lost 0 bases, J lost 1 base, and 4 bases stayed unmatched. The CDR3 DNA reads TGTGCCAGCAGCCAAGATGAGGCGGGAGGGTCCTACAATGAGCAGTTCTTC. This translates into CASSQDEAGGSYNEQFF.